These 17 T cell receptor beta chains share one sample of origin, sequenced in a study of CD8 T cells in ankylosing spondylitis. Broader study findings: Ankylosing spondylitis blood appeared to be characterized by a TCR beta motif of roughly eight highly homologous variants.

TCRdb passed the 5' RACE reads through MiXCR, listing each CDR3 protein once. The sample lists over 400,000 distinct CDR3 sequences, 25% to 30% seen once, with about 0.92% in the top ten. Their recognized antigens are unknown. Sequencing was done on a sample of blood, either unsorted or a sorted T cell fraction (not recorded which). Receptor source: a male donor with ankylosing spondylitis.

This clonotype was recorded a few times. This rearrangement joins TRBV7-2 to TRBJ1-2; the D is unclear. The CDR3 has 14 amino acids. Germline values: CDR1 SGHTA, CDR2 FQGNSA. The V gene lost 6 bases and the J gene lost 5 bases, with 16 bases spanning the gap. The CDR3 sequence: CASSKVDFQYGYTF. The CDR3 region has the DNA TGTGCCAGCAGTAAGGTTGACTTTCAGTATGGCTACACCTTC.

This clonotype appeared many times. The chain recombines TRBV24-1 with TRBJ2-1; D uncertain. The CDR3 has 14 residues. Germline V gene data show CDR1 as KGHDR and CDR2 as SFDVKD. The V and J ends lost 2 bases and 0 bases respectively, with 4 bases between them. Here the CDR3 DNA reads TGTGCCACCAGTGATTCGAGCTCCTACAATGAGCAGTTCTTC. Its protein is CATSDSSSYNEQFF.

This clonotype was counted only a few times. The chain links TRBV5-1 to TRBJ2-1; D gene ambiguous. Looked up from germline, CDR1 is SGHRS and CDR2 is YFSETQ. V lost 4 bases, J lost 6 bases, and 17 bases lay in between. The CDR3 sequence is 15 residues long. CDR3 protein: CASSPRGPSGNEQFF. As DNA, the CDR3 is TGCGCCAGCAGCCCTCGCGGACCAAGTGGCAATGAGCAGTTCTTC.

This clonotype came up a few times. This chain joins TRBV20-1 and TRBJ2-1, with 11 positions matching TRBD2. CDR1 DFQATT and CDR2 SNEGSKA come from the germline V gene (reference sequence). The CDR3 length is 19 residues. With V trimmed by 1 base and J by 2 bases, 13 bases remained unmatched. CDR3 sequence (DNA): TGCAGTGCTAGAGTTTCCGGGACTAGCGGCGCGTTTACCTACAATGAGCAGTTCTTC. Translated, it gives CSARVSGTSGAFTYNEQFF.

The sample holds many counts of this clonotype. The chain has TRBV5-1 and TRBJ2-1; no reliable D call. There are 15 residues in the CDR3. Per germline, CDR1 SGHRS and CDR2 YFSETQ. Trimming stripped 0 bases from V and 2 bases from J, with 9 bases between. The CDR3 nucleotides are TGCGCCAGCAGCTTGGTGGCAGCCACCTACAATGAGCAGTTCTTC. This gives the protein CASSLVAATYNEQFF.

The chain combines TRBV7-9 with TRBJ2-2; D gene uncertain. Trimming shortened V by 11 bases and J by 7 bases, and 8 bases separated the two germline ends. The CDR3 has 10 residues. Germline CDR1 is SEHNR and CDR2 is FQNEAQ (reference sequence). CDR3 protein: CAGGDGELFF. The CDR3 DNA follows: TGTGCCGGTGGGGACGGGGAGCTGTTTTTT.

V gene TRBV5-5 combines with J gene TRBJ2-1; 12 bases are shared with TRBD2. The CDR3 covers 15 residues. The trim removed 4 bases at V and 5 bases at J, leaving 4 bases unmatched. Germline CDR1 SGHKS, CDR2 YYEKEE (reference sequence). CDR3: CASSRTSGTNNEQFF. In nucleotides, the CDR3 is TGTGCCAGCAGCCGGACTAGCGGGACCAACAATGAGCAGTTCTTC.

Only a few counts were recorded for this clonotype. The gene calls are TRBV5-1 and TRBJ1-2, with 8 positions matching TRBD1. Germline V gives CDR1 SGHRS, CDR2 YFSETQ. This CDR3 comprises 15 residues. The V segment lost 4 bases and the J segment 8 bases; nucleotides outside the gene matches: 13. CDR3 loop: CASSAYGQGGDGYTF. In DNA, the CDR3 is TGCGCCAGCAGCGCTTACGGACAGGGCGGTGACGGCTACACCTTC.

V is TRBV20-1 and J is TRBJ2-5; a possible D gene is TRBD2 (6 bases). V was shortened by 6 bases and J by 2 bases, with 13 bases between the two germline ends. This CDR3 comprises 13 residues. Germline lookup yields CDR1 DFQATT and CDR2 SNEGSKA (reference sequence). The CDR3 protein is CSALLAEQETQYF. The CDR3 coding sequence is TGCAGTGCCCTCTTAGCGGAGCAAGAGACCCAGTACTTC.

V gene TRBV4-2 combines with J gene TRBJ2-1, with 9 bases fitting TRBD2. Trimming removed 0 bases from V and 7 bases from J; junction bases left unmatched: 7. The CDR3 consists of 16 residues. Germline V gives CDR1 LGHNA, CDR2 YNFKEQ. The CDR3 loop is CASSQERIAGENEQFF. Here the CDR3 DNA reads TGTGCCAGCAGCCAAGAGCGAATAGCGGGAGAGAATGAGCAGTTCTTC.

The chain couples TRBV5-1 to TRBJ2-3; D not resolved. The length of the CDR3 is 15 residues. Germline V gene sequence: CDR1 SGHRS, CDR2 YFSETQ. V dropped 1 base and J dropped 1 base, with 10 bases sitting between them. The CDR3 DNA reads TGCGCCAGCAGCTTGTATCGCCCAGGCACAGATACGCAGTATTTT. Translation: CASSLYRPGTDTQYF.

The chain is built from TRBV3-1 and TRBJ2-1; D is possibly TRBD2 (6 bases). Germline-derived CDR1 and CDR2 are LGHDT and YNNKEL (reference sequence). Trimming removed 7 bases from V and 6 bases from J, with 22 bases in between. The CDR3 extends over 16 amino acids. Here the CDR3 DNA reads TGTGCCAGCACCTTTTTGGGCGGGACTGGCCCCAATGAGCAGTTCTTC. Protein sequence: CASTFLGGTGPNEQFF.

The genes are TRBV11-2 and TRBJ2-3, with TRBD2 matching over 13 bases. CDR1 and CDR2 from the germline V gene are SGHAT and FQNNGV. The J segment lost 0 bases and the V segment lost 5 bases, leaving 8 bases of the junction unmatched. The CDR3 consists of 18 residues. CDR3 DNA sequence: TGTGCCAGCAGCGGAACTAGCGGGAGGGCCGGTAGCACAGATACGCAGTATTTT. Translated, it gives CASSGTSGRAGSTDTQYF.

This clonotype came up a few times. CDR3 bases: TGTGCCAGCAGGCGCGGGACAGGGGGGAATTCACCCCTCCACTTT. This encodes CASRRGTGGNSPLHF. The chain recombines TRBV7-2 with TRBJ1-6; 11 nucleotides line up with TRBD1. V dropped 6 bases and J dropped 7; count of bases not matched to a gene: 5. CDR1 and CDR2 from the germline V gene are SGHTA and FQGNSA. This CDR3 has 15 amino acids.

This rearrangement joins TRBV24-1 to TRBJ2-2; 8 bases line up with TRBD2. V shed 6 bases and J 10 bases; nucleotides not matched to a gene: 9. Germline V CDR1 and CDR2: KGHDR, SFDVKD. The CDR3 runs to 14 residues. The CDR3 DNA is TGTGCCACCAGTTCAATAGCGGGACCCGAGGAGCTGTTTTTT. Translating gives CATSSIAGPEELFF.

The gene calls are TRBV7-9 and TRBJ2-6; no reliable D call. The length of the CDR3 is 14 residues. Germline loops: CDR1 SEHNR, CDR2 FQNEAQ (reference sequence). V dropped 5 bases and J dropped 3 bases, with 8 bases sitting between them. The CDR3 coding sequence is TGTGCCAGCAGCCCCCACGGTGGGGCCAACGTCCTGACTTTC. This translates into CASSPHGGANVLTF.

This clonotype was picked up a small number of times. The gene calls are TRBV20-1 and TRBJ2-3; D gene uncertain. CDR3 length: 12 amino acids. V shed 5 bases and J shed 7 bases, with 13 bases lying between them. The germline V gene has CDR1 DFQATT and CDR2 SNEGSKA (reference sequence). CDR3 sequence: CSAPDQPNTQYF. DNA of the CDR3: TGCAGTGCTCCCGATCAGCCAAATACGCAGTATTTT.